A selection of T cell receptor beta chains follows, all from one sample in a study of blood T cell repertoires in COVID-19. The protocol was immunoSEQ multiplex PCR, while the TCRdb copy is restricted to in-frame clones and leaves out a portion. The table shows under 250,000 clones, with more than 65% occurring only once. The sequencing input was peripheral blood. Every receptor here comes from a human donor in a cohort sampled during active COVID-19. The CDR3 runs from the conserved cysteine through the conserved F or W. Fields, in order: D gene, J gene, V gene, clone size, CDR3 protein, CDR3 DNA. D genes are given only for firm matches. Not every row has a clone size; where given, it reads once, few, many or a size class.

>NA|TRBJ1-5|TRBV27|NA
CASSLSWRGYSNQPQHF
TGTGCCAGCAGTTTATCGTGGCGGGGGTATAGCAATCAGCCCCAGCATTTT
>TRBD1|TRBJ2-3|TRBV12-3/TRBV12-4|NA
CASSSRDRGDF
TGTGCCAGCAGTTCTCGGGACAGGGGAGACTTT
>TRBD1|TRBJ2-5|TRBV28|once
CASSAPVTGGQETQYF
TGTGCCAGCAGTGCTCCTGTGACAGGGGGCCAAGAGACCCAGTACTTC
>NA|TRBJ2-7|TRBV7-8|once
CASSPRAGTSYEQYF
TGTGCCAGCAGCCCGAGGGCCGGGACATCGTACGAGCAGTACTTC
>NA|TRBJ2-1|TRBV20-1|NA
CSASLWQGYNEQFF
TGCAGTGCTAGTCTTTGGCAGGGCTACAATGAGCAGTTCTTC
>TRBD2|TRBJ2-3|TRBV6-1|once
CASSEFRLAVGDTQYF
TGTGCCAGCAGTGAGTTCAGACTAGCGGTGGGCGATACGCAGTATTTT
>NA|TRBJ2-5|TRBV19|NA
CASSRRRIQETQYF
TGTGCCAGTAGCCGGAGACGGATTCAAGAGACCCAGTACTTC
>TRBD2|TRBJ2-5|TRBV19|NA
CASSPLADQETQYF
TGTGCCAGTAGTCCCCTAGCGGACCAAGAGACCCAGTACTTC
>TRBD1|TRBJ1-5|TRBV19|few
CATGQGMGNQPQHF
TGTGCCACCGGACAGGGGATGGGCAATCAGCCCCAGCATTTT
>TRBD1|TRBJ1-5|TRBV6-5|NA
CARTGEEGQPQHF
TGTGCCAGGACAGGGGAGGAAGGTCAGCCCCAGCATTTT
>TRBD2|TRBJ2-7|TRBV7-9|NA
CASSPPGSGTPYEQYF
TGTGCCAGCAGCCCTCCGGGTAGCGGGACCCCCTACGAGCAGTACTTC
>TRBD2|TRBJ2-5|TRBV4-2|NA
CASSRLAPYQETQYF
TGTGCCAGCAGCAGACTAGCGCCATACCAAGAGACCCAGTACTTC
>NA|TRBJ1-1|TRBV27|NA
CASSLTRGEAFF
TGTGCCAGCAGTTTAACCCGGGGTGAAGCTTTCTTT
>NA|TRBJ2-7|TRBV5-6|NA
CASSSSGILIYEQYF
TGTGCCAGCAGCTCGTCGGGGATCTTGATCTACGAGCAGTACTTC
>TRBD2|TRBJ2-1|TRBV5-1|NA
CASSLSSGVHSYNEQFF
TGCGCCAGCAGCTTGTCTAGCGGGGTCCACTCCTACAATGAGCAGTTCTTC
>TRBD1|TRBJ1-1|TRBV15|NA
CATSRDRGQIEAFF
TGTGCCACCAGCAGAGACAGGGGGCAAATTGAAGCTTTCTTT
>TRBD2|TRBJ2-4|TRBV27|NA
CASSSFYRGLSLAGYPKNIQYF
TGTGCCAGCAGTTCCTTCTACCGCGGACTCTCCTTAGCGGGATATCCCAAAAACATTCAGTACTTC
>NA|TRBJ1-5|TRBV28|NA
CASRTTPVRDQPQHF
TGTGCCAGCAGAACCACCCCGGTTCGGGATCAGCCCCAGCATTTT
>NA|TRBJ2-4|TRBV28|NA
CASSFHQGIQYF
TGTGCCAGCAGTTTCCACCAGGGGATTCAGTACTTC
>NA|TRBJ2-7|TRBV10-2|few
CASSESGGVGAYEQYF
TGCGCCAGCAGTGAGTCAGGGGGAGTAGGAGCCTACGAGCAGTACTTC
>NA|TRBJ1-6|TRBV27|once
CASSLSTPVDNSPLHF
TGTGCCAGCAGTTTATCCACCCCGGTCGATAATTCACCCCTCCACTTT
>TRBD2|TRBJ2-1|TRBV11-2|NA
CASSWGRAGGPFEQFF
TGTGCCAGCAGCTGGGGGCGAGCGGGAGGGCCGTTTGAGCAGTTCTTC
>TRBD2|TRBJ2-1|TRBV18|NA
CASSPFPGLAGDNEQFF
TGTGCCAGCTCACCCTTTCCTGGACTAGCGGGAGATAATGAGCAGTTCTTC
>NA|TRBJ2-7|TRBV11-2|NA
CASSLGWGDYEQYF
TGTGCCAGCAGCCTCGGGTGGGGGGATTACGAGCAGTACTTC
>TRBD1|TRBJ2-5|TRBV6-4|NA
CASSRDREETQYF
TGTGCCAGCAGCCGGGACAGGGAAGAGACCCAGTACTTC
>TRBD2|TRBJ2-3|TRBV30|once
CAWNQGRETDTQYF
TGTGCCTGGAATCAAGGGCGGGAGACGGATACGCAGTATTTT
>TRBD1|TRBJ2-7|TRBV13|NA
CASSLVSGTGADEQYF
TGTGCCAGCAGCTTAGTTTCGGGTACAGGGGCTGACGAGCAGTACTTC
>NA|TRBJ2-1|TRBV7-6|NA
CASSLVGSYNEQFF
TGTGCCAGCAGCTTAGTCGGTTCCTACAATGAGCAGTTCTTC
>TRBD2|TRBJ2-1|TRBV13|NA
CASSPRGELYNEQFF
TGTGCCAGCAGCCCACGGGGGGAGTTGTACAATGAGCAGTTCTTC
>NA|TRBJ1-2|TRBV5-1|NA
CASSLGEGSWGYTF
TGCGCCAGCAGCCTAGGGGAGGGTTCGTGGGGCTACACCTTC
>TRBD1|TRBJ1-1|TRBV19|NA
CASQPNRGMNTEAFF
TGTGCCAGTCAACCGAACAGGGGTATGAACACTGAAGCTTTCTTT
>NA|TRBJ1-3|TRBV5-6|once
CASNKQGGNTIYF
TGTGCCAGCAATAAACAGGGTGGAAACACCATATATTTT
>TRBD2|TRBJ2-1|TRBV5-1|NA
CASSLVLGLAGERGVGNEQFF
TGCGCCAGCAGCTTGGTGTTAGGACTAGCGGGAGAAAGGGGGGTGGGGAATGAGCAGTTCTTC
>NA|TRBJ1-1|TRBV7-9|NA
CASLPYGPGQGTEAFF
TGTGCCAGCTTACCATACGGGCCAGGGCAAGGGACTGAAGCTTTCTTT